This T cell receptor beta chain emerged from a study of blood T cell repertoires in COVID-19. Overall study context: Samples of COVID-19 (acute and convalescent) were obtained from the United States, Italy and Spain. From T cells, B-cell-depleted T cells, or PBMCs came the material, which was cDNA or gDNA.

Germline V gene lookup returns CDR1 SGHRS and CDR2 YFSETQ. Trimming removed 1 base at V and 0 bases at J, with 10 bases between. CDR3 length: 15 amino acids. This clone has just a few counts. In the source study's methods: Amplified reference gene primers provided the basis for estimating nucleated cell counts. Assay used: immunoSEQ multiplex PCR; TCRdb lists only in-frame clones, some missing. V and J calls plus clone size are reproduced from that table; the DNA served to infer D and trimming. The sample lists approximately 170,000 clones; roughly 90% were seen once. This chain uses TRBV5-1 with TRBJ1-1; the D is unclear. Specimen: peripheral blood. This clonotype was obtained from a woman in her seventies with acute or convalescent COVID-19. CDR3 nucleotide sequence: TGCGCCAGCAGCTTGTCGACTCCCATGAACACTGAAGCTTTCTTT. This codes for CASSLSTPMNTEAFF.